The 5 T cell receptor beta chains below come from one sample, sequenced in a study of blood T cell repertoires in COVID-19. This table comes from immunoSEQ multiplex PCR, and its TCRdb copy is limited to in-frame clones, with some not included. The sample holds approximately 180,000 clones, roughly 88% seen once. Sequencing was carried out using peripheral blood. The origin of the receptors is a man aged 60 to 69 with acute or convalescent COVID-19.

The CDR3: CSASGLDWASILQSGYTF. Here the CDR3 DNA reads TGCAGTGCTAGTGGCCTGGATTGGGCCTCCATCCTTCAGAGTGGCTACACCTTC. This chain joins TRBV20-1 and TRBJ1-2; D remains unclear. The CDR3 is made up of 18 amino acids. Trimming pared 3 bases from V and 7 bases from J, leaving 30 bases between. Germline assignment: CDR1 DFQATT and CDR2 SNEGSKA (reference sequence).

V usage is TRBV11-3 and J usage is TRBJ2-6; D call uncertain. This CDR3 comprises 15 residues. CDR1 SGHNT and CDR2 YENEEA come from the germline V gene. Between the trimmed V and J ends, which lost 1 base and 0 bases, there was a span of 4 bases. CDR3 amino acids: CASSLGASGANVLTF. The CDR3 coding sequence is TGTGCCAGCAGCTTAGGCGCCTCTGGGGCCAACGTCCTGACTTTC. The full variable domain, its missing parts supplied by reference TRBV11-3 and TRBJ2-6, is EAGVVQSPRYKIIEKKQPVAFWCNPISGHNTLYWYLQNLGQGPELLIRYENEEAVDDSQLPKDRFSAERLKGVDSTLKIQPAELGDSAVYLCASSLGASGANVLTFGAGSRLTVL.

This clone is a singleton in its sample. V is TRBV29-1 and J is TRBJ2-7; D is unresolved. With 8 bases removed from V and 0 bases from J, the gap between germline ends came to 11 bases. The CDR3 is 12 amino acids. The V gene's germline CDR1 is SQVTM and CDR2 ANQGSEA. The CDR3 protein is CSFYGSSYEQYF. The CDR3 bases are TGCAGCTTCTATGGTAGCTCCTACGAGCAGTACTTC.

The chain is built from TRBV28 and TRBJ2-4, with a weak D call TRBD1 (6 bases). CDR3 length: 15 residues. The germline V gene encodes CDR1 MDHEN and CDR2 SYDVKM. V was cut by 0 bases and J by 1 base, with 7 bases left in between. CDR3 sequence: CASSLWQGAKNIQYF. The CDR3 DNA is TGTGCCAGCAGTTTATGGCAGGGGGCCAAAAACATTCAGTACTTC.

The chain joins TRBV28 to TRBJ2-7; D may be TRBD2 (5 bases). V dropped 4 bases and J dropped 3 bases, with 13 bases sitting between them. The CDR3 has 14 amino acids. Germline V gene sequence: CDR1 MDHEN, CDR2 SYDVKM. The CDR3 is CASSSPGKSYEQYF. The CDR3 region has the DNA TGTGCCAGCAGTTCCCCGGGGAAAAGCTACGAGCAGTACTTC.